This passage covers 21 T cell receptor beta chains from one sample sequenced in a study of T cells expressing NK-cell markers. TCRdb re-called the 5' RACE reads; every CDR3 protein appears as one record, without DNA. This listing includes 400,000 to 450,000 distinct CDR3 sequences. Sequenced material: blood T cells: a sorted CD56 or NKG2C T cell subset, CD4+ or CD8+ T cells, or bulk PBMC T cells (not recorded which). Receptor source: a woman aged 18 to 69 in good health.

The chain carries TRBV27 and TRBJ2-3; TCRdb designates TRBD1, a call that cannot be tested without DNA. Looked up from germline, CDR1 is MNHEY and CDR2 is SMNVEV (reference sequence). The CDR3 loop spans 15 amino acids. CDR3 sequence reads: CASSFLAGQGDTQYF.

The chain couples TRBV5-1 to TRBJ2-5; TCRdb designates TRBD2, a call that cannot be tested without DNA. Germline CDR1 is SGHRS and CDR2 is YFSETQ. The CDR3 contains 15 residues. The chain's CDR3 is CASSPTSLAQETQYF.

The rearrangement joins TRBV5-1 to TRBJ2-7; the TCRdb call, TRBD1, lacks DNA for checking. The length of the CDR3 is 15 residues. The germline V gene has CDR1 SGHRS and CDR2 YFSETQ. The CDR3 sequence is CASSLALGQPYEQYF.

This chain links TRBV27 with TRBJ1-2. Germline assignment: CDR1 MNHEY and CDR2 SMNVEV (reference sequence). This CDR3 contains 15 residues. CDR3 residues: CASSPNPSPNYGYTF.

This chain links TRBV6-2 or TRBV6-3 with TRBJ2-1; TCRdb names TRBD2, which stays unverified in the absence of DNA. Germline loops: CDR1 MNHEY, CDR2 SVGEGT. This CDR3 is built from 16 residues. CDR3: CASSSTTSGNYNEQFF.

V gene TRBV29-1 combines with J gene TRBJ2-5; TCRdb lists TRBD1, though no DNA is available to test this call. The germline CDR1 and CDR2 sequences are SQVTM and ANQGSEA. The CDR3 spans 12 residues. The CDR3 sequence: CSVLGGRETQYF.

The chain recombines TRBV12-3 or TRBV12-4 with TRBJ2-5. The CDR3 covers 14 residues. CDR3 residues: CASSQASGSETQYF.

The V and J genes are TRBV25-1 and TRBJ2-1; TCRdb reports TRBD2, a call that lacks DNA to check it against. CDR3 length: 13 residues. CDR1 and CDR2 from the germline V gene are MGHDK and SYGVNS. The CDR3 protein is CASSVRRDGEQFF.

This chain joins TRBV20-1 and TRBJ2-2; TCRdb's assignment of TRBD1 cannot be checked, as there is no DNA. Germline V gene lookup returns CDR1 DFQATT and CDR2 SNEGSKA (reference sequence). This CDR3 has 14 amino acids. The CDR3: CSAHPDRDRGELFF.

This sequence joins TRBV7-9 and TRBJ2-2. The CDR3 sequence is 14 residues long. The V gene's germline CDR1 is SEHNR and CDR2 FQNEAQ (reference sequence). This CDR3 is CASSLAGTPGELFF.

J is TRBJ2-3 and V is TRBV12-3 or TRBV12-4; TCRdb's D call, TRBD1, is unchecked because there is no DNA. The CDR3 contains 15 residues. Here the CDR3 reads CASSALGPGTDTQYF.

This chain uses TRBV7-9 with TRBJ2-7; TCRdb names TRBD2, which stays unverified in the absence of DNA. CDR3 length: 13 residues. Germline values: CDR1 SEHNR, CDR2 FQNEAQ (reference sequence). The CDR3 spells CASSLGGRTEQYF.

V and J are TRBV15 and TRBJ2-5; TCRdb calls TRBD1, which cannot be checked without DNA. Germline V gives CDR1 LNHNV, CDR2 YYDKDF (reference sequence). The CDR3 extends over 19 amino acids. The CDR3 loop is CATSNFPVRRVGVQETQYF.

The chain joins TRBV20-1 to TRBJ2-3; there is no DNA to check the TCRdb D call of TRBD2. Germline V CDR1 and CDR2: DFQATT, SNEGSKA (reference sequence). The CDR3 loop spans 16 amino acids. CDR3: CSARSLAGEGTDTQYF.

The chain recombines TRBV5-1 with TRBJ2-7; TCRdb returns TRBD2, unconfirmable since there is no DNA. Germline V gives CDR1 SGHRS, CDR2 YFSETQ. The CDR3 contains 15 residues. The CDR3 region is CASSWMTSGRFEQYF.

The CDR3 region is CASSIQGAQKLFF. The chain has TRBV5-4 and TRBJ1-4; the TCRdb D gene call, TRBD1, has no DNA to confirm it. The CDR3 extends over 13 amino acids. Germline-derived CDR1 and CDR2 are SGHNT and YYREEE (reference sequence).

The chain recombines TRBV30 with TRBJ1-1. The germline gives CDR1 GTSNPN, CDR2 SVGIG (reference sequence). The CDR3 consists of 11 residues. CDR3 protein: CAWGANTEAFF.

The chain joins TRBV5-1 to TRBJ2-5; there is no DNA to check the TCRdb D call of TRBD1. This CDR3 is built from 15 residues. The germline CDR1 and CDR2 sequences are SGHRS and YFSETQ. This CDR3 is CASSLDGTKQETQYF.

The chain carries TRBV4-3 and TRBJ2-2; without DNA, the TCRdb call of TRBD2 cannot be checked. CDR1 is LGHNA and CDR2 is YSLEER in the germline V gene. The CDR3 covers 17 residues. The CDR3 loop is CASSQDLAGGNTGELFF.

The chain couples TRBV20-1 to TRBJ2-7; TCRdb reports TRBD2, a call that lacks DNA to check it against. Per the germline V gene, CDR1 is DFQATT and CDR2 is SNEGSKA (reference sequence). CDR3 length: 14 amino acids. The CDR3 here is CSANSGSGFSEQYF.

This chain links TRBV10-3 with TRBJ2-1. CDR3 length: 13 residues. Germline CDR1 ENHRY, CDR2 SYGVKD. CDR3: CAISVGTYNEQFF.